This T cell receptor beta chain derives from a study of T cell responses to AZD1222 COVID-19 vaccine. Produced via immunoSEQ multiplex PCR; TCRdb's table is partial and in-frame only. The data contain about 120,000 clones, more than 75% of them singletons. V was clipped by 7 bases and J by 5 bases, with 11 bases between them. The CDR3 contains 12 residues. The germline V gene encodes CDR1 MNHNY and CDR2 SVGAGI (reference sequence). The chain is built from TRBV6-6 and TRBJ2-5; the D gene is possibly TRBD2 (5 bases). The sequence was obtained from an adult in good health. Source: peripheral blood, taken on day 0 of AZD1222 vaccination. CDR3 loop: CASKAVGETQYF. The DNA for the CDR3 is TGTGCCAGCAAAGCGGTTGGGGAGACCCAGTACTTC.